This TCR beta chain appears in the sequencing data of a study of PD-1 blockade in classical Hodgkin lymphoma. Study in general: The study gave patients nivolumab 3 mg/kg intravenously every 2 weeks. The study, taken as a whole, reports: Reasons behind the repertoire differences stay unclear, perhaps disease activity or earlier therapy. Reported baseline diversity: healthy donors highest, relapsed/refractory patients lowest.

Data came from immunoSEQ multiplex PCR; TCRdb stores just in-frame clones and leaves some out. The profile shows tens of thousands of clones, approximately 70% of them singletons. Time point indicated: cycle 4 day 1 (C4D1), after 6 weeks of nivolumab. Every patient experienced relapse after autologous stem cell transplantation, and brentuximab vedotin exposure varied. Each best response was a complete response, a partial response or progressive disease. V lost 5 bases to trimming and J lost 4 bases; unmatched junction nucleotides: 11. The CDR3 extends over 15 amino acids. The germline gives CDR1 GTSNPN, CDR2 SVGIG (reference sequence). Details on this clone: What it binds is unknown.

This TCR was sampled from a human donor with classical Hodgkin lymphoma. The genes are TRBV30 and TRBJ2-1, with 7 bases identical to TRBD2. The sample in question was peripheral blood mononuclear cells (PBMCs), obtained before the fourth cycle of nivolumab. CDR3 protein: CAWGRSSGEYNEQFF. DNA for the CDR3: TGTGCCTGGGGCCGGAGCAGCGGGGAGTACAATGAGCAGTTCTTC.